Following are 27 T cell receptor beta chains from one sample sequenced in a study of T cell repertoires in cytomegalovirus infection. Via MiXCR, TCRdb re-called the reads, giving one row per CDR3 protein. This table has about 890,000 distinct CDR3 sequences, around 32% appearing once. Antigens of these TCRs are unknown. Material: cultured CD8+ T cells from PBMCs, obtained from culture after CMV antigen stimulation. Receptor source: a human donor in good health (CMV status not recorded). Some clones in this sample may be carry-over from other donors' samples.

In the case of this clonotype: This may be a read error, as it is one base from a much larger clone. The rearrangement joins TRBV7-8 to TRBJ1-1, with D hard to call. This CDR3 has 13 residues. Looked up from germline, CDR1 is SGHVS and CDR2 is FQNEAQ. V lost 10 bases, J lost 3 bases, and 15 bases lay in between. The CDR3 sequence: CATIAMKDTEAFF. In DNA form, the CDR3 reads TGTGCCACCATCGCCATGAAGGACACTGAAGCTTTCTTT.

The J gene is TRBJ2-1, the V gene TRBV7-6, with D possibly called TRBD1 or TRBD2 (5 bases each). Germline CDR1 SGHVS, CDR2 FNYEAQ. The CDR3 sequence is 16 residues long. Trimming stripped 0 bases from V and 0 bases from J, with 9 bases between. The CDR3 spells CASSLAGDLSYNEQFF. DNA for the CDR3: TGTGCCAGCAGCTTAGCGGGGGACCTCTCCTACAATGAGCAGTTCTTC.

Notes on this clonotype: Since a much larger clone is just one base distant, this may be a read error. V usage is TRBV6-4 and J usage is TRBJ2-3; maybe TRBD2 (5 bases). CDR1 and CDR2 from the germline V gene are MRHNA and SNTAGT. The CDR3 runs to 14 residues. CDR3 residues: CASRDSGESDTQYF. The CDR3 nucleotides are TGTGCCAGCAGGGACTCTGGGGAATCAGATACGCAGTATTTT.

The V and J genes are TRBV20-1 and TRBJ1-3; no reliable D call. Germline CDR1 is DFQATT and CDR2 is SNEGSKA (reference sequence). The CDR3 loop spans 12 amino acids. V lost 3 bases to trimming and J lost 4 bases, with 7 bases between them. DNA for the CDR3: TGCAGTGCTAGGGCAGAAGGAAACACCATATATTTT. This encodes CSARAEGNTIYF.

The chain has TRBV6-8 and TRBJ1-2; the D is unclear. The V and J ends lost 8 bases and 10 bases respectively, with 20 bases between them. The CDR3 has 13 amino acids. CDR1 and CDR2 (germline): MNHGY, SAAAGT. This CDR3 reads CASYPRVDDDYTF. The CDR3 DNA reads as TGTGCCAGCTATCCGCGGGTAGACGATGACTACACCTTC.

This clonotype was counted only a few times. J is TRBJ2-2 and V is TRBV12-3 or TRBV12-4; TRBD1 or TRBD2 may be the D gene (5 bases each). The CDR3 contains 14 residues. Trimming took 8 bases from V and 0 from J, leaving 10 bases between them. The CDR3 DNA is TGTGCCAGCCTCGGGGACCCGAACACCGGGGAGCTGTTTTTT. Protein: CASLGDPNTGELFF.

This clonotype was counted ten times or more. The CDR3: CASSLGGKTQEQFF. The CDR3 region has the DNA TGTGCCAGCAGCTTAGGGGGAAAAACTCAGGAGCAGTTCTTC. The gene calls are TRBV7-8 and TRBJ2-1; D gene ambiguous. V was cut by 1 base and J by 10 bases, with 14 bases left in between. Germline CDR1 reads SGHVS; CDR2 reads FQNEAQ. CDR3 length: 14 residues.

This chain joins TRBV6-8 and TRBJ2-3; a weak D match, TRBD2 (6 bases). Germline V gene sequence: CDR1 MNHGY, CDR2 SAAAGT. V was clipped by 2 bases and J by 4 bases, with 13 bases between them. The CDR3 loop spans 15 amino acids. CDR3 residues: CASSYRERPPDTQYF. In nucleotides, the CDR3 is TGTGCCAGCAGTTACCGGGAGCGGCCCCCAGATACGCAGTATTTT.

The gene calls are TRBV4-1 and TRBJ1-6; D unclear. The length of the CDR3 is 15 residues. Trimming pared 5 bases from V and 10 bases from J, leaving 18 bases between. Germline CDR1 is MGHRA and CDR2 is YSYEKL. The chain's CDR3 is CASSRGLGYASPLHF. The CDR3 bases are TGCGCCAGCAGCAGAGGCTTGGGTTATGCCTCACCCCTCCACTTT.

Notes on this clonotype: A read error is possible here, since a much larger clone lies one base away. This chain uses TRBV7-9 with TRBJ2-3, with D uncertain. The V gene's germline CDR1 is SEHNR and CDR2 FQNEAQ (reference sequence). This CDR3 contains 13 residues. The CDR3 sequence: CASSPISTDTQCF. In DNA, the CDR3 is TGTGCCAGCAGCCCCATCAGCACAGATACGCAGTGTTTT.

V usage is TRBV6-1 and J usage is TRBJ2-1; 10 bases are shared with TRBD1. The CDR3 covers 15 residues. After removal of 3 bases from V and 5 bases from J, the junction contained 4 bases not matched to a gene. From germline, CDR1 is MNHNS and CDR2 SASEGT. The CDR3 nucleotides read TGTGCCAGCAGTGAGGTAGGACAGGGGGACAATGAGCAGTTCTTC. Amino acids: CASSEVGQGDNEQFF.

V and J are TRBV29-1 and TRBJ2-3; 15 nucleotides match TRBD2. The CDR3 totals 17 residues. The junction had 9 bases not matched to a gene; V was cut back by 2 bases and J by 6 bases. Germline V gives CDR1 SQVTM, CDR2 ANQGSEA. DNA of the CDR3: TGCAGCGTTGAATCCTGGACTAGCGGGGGGGCAGGTGATACGCAGTATTTT. Protein sequence: CSVESWTSGGAGDTQYF.

This clonotype was detected many times. The chain has TRBV7-6 and TRBJ2-1; 9 bases match TRBD2. The CDR3 extends over 15 amino acids. J was trimmed by 8 bases and V by 6 bases; bases with no gene match: 11. The V gene's germline CDR1 is SGHVS and CDR2 FNYEAQ. The CDR3 DNA reads TGTGCCAGCAGAGCAGGGGCTAGCGGGGACTATGAGCAGTTCTTC. Encoded protein: CASRAGASGDYEQFF.

The chain combines TRBV7-9 with TRBJ2-6; D may be TRBD1 (6 bases). Germline CDR1 SEHNR, CDR2 FQNEAQ (reference sequence). CDR3 length: 15 residues. The V end was cut by 3 bases, the J end by 3 bases, with 9 bases between. CDR3 loop: CASSFTGHGANVLTF. For the CDR3, the DNA is TGTGCCAGCAGCTTTACAGGGCATGGGGCCAACGTCCTGACTTTC.

On this clonotype: A much larger clone is a single base away; this may be a read error. V usage is TRBV7-3 and J usage is TRBJ2-7; 7 nucleotides line up with TRBD1. J gave up 0 bases and V 5 bases, and 4 bases lay outside the gene matches. Germline CDR1 and CDR2: SGHTA and FQGTGA. The CDR3 contains 14 residues. The CDR3 DNA reads TGTGCCAGCAGCCCTTGGGACAGCTCCTACGAGCAGTACTTC. This translates into CASSPWDSSYEQYF.

This clonotype showed up just a few times. The chain recombines TRBV5-5 with TRBJ2-1, with 8 bases that match TRBD1. The ends lost 2 bases at V and 8 bases at J; junction bases unmatched: 9. Germline-derived CDR1 and CDR2 are SGHKS and YYEKEE (reference sequence). The CDR3 extends over 15 amino acids. CDR3 nucleotides: TGTGCCAGCAGCTTTGACAGGGGTGACGGAGATGAGCAGTTCTTC. This encodes CASSFDRGDGDEQFF.

The CDR3 is CASTLWRGMVTEAFF. The CDR3, as DNA: TGTGCCAGCACTCTCTGGCGGGGGATGGTCACTGAAGCTTTCTTT. The chain recombines TRBV5-6 with TRBJ1-1; the D gene is possibly TRBD1 (5 bases). V lost 6 bases, J lost 4 bases, and 19 bases lay in between. Germline CDR1 reads SGHDT; CDR2 reads YYEEEE. The CDR3 covers 15 residues.

The table lists this clonotype with a few counts. The chain combines TRBV7-8 with TRBJ2-7; D is unclear. The germline gives CDR1 SGHVS, CDR2 FQNEAQ. Trimming shortened V by 5 bases and J by 3 bases, and 20 bases separated the two germline ends. The CDR3 covers 16 residues. CDR3 nucleotides: TGTGCCAGCAGCCCACGACCCCGGGCCACCCACTACGAGCAGTACTTC. Translation gives CASSPRPRATHYEQYF.

The sample holds a few counts of this clonotype. Since a much larger clone is just one base distant, this may be a read error. The V and J genes are TRBV7-6 and TRBJ2-2, with D possibly TRBD1 on 5 matching bases. V lost 0 bases to trimming and J lost 7 bases, with 6 bases between them. Germline-derived CDR1 and CDR2 are SGHVS and FNYEAQ. The CDR3 totals 13 residues. The CDR3 sequence: CASSLAGRGELFF. In DNA form, the CDR3 reads TGTGCCAGCAGCTTAGCGGGGCGCGGGGAGCTGTTTTTT.

This clonotype came up many times. CDR3 DNA sequence: TGTGCCAGCAGCTTAGTATATCCTTACATGAACACTGAAGCTTTCTTT. This sequence encodes CASSLVYPYMNTEAFF. The chain couples TRBV7-2 to TRBJ1-1; unclear D gene. Germline values: CDR1 SGHTA, CDR2 FQGNSA. Trimming stripped 1 base from V and 0 bases from J, with 12 bases between. The length of the CDR3 is 16 residues.

This clonotype was counted only a few times. This chain joins TRBV20-1 and TRBJ1-5, with D tentatively TRBD1 (6 bases). Germline values: CDR1 DFQATT, CDR2 SNEGSKA (reference sequence). The V end was cut by 5 bases, the J end by 3 bases, with 17 bases between. This CDR3 has 15 amino acids. The CDR3 DNA reads as TGCAGTGCTTGGGAGGGGGTCCCGTCCAATCAGCCCCAGCATTTT. Translated: CSAWEGVPSNQPQHF.

This clonotype has just a few counts. J is TRBJ2-1 and V is TRBV4-1; TRBD2 matches 10 bases. CDR1 and CDR2 (germline): MGHRA, YSYEKL. J was trimmed by 8 bases and V by 1 base; bases with no gene match: 8. This CDR3 region has 16 residues. The DNA for the CDR3 is TGCGCCAGCAGCCAAGCCCCGCCTAGCGGGGGCGATGAGCAGTTCTTC. Protein sequence: CASSQAPPSGGDEQFF.

This clonotype was seen repeatedly, ten times or more. The genes are TRBV6-5 and TRBJ1-1; no clear D. Trimming pared 10 bases from V and 1 base from J, leaving 13 bases between. Germline CDR1 MNHEY, CDR2 SVGAGI. The CDR3 contains 13 residues. In DNA form, the CDR3 reads TGTGCCACAAACGAACGGGGGAACACTGAAGCTTTCTTT. Protein: CATNERGNTEAFF.

The V and J genes are TRBV10-3 and TRBJ2-7, with 7 positions matching TRBD1. The CDR3 has 14 amino acids. Germline V CDR1 and CDR2: ENHRY, SYGVKD. Trimming cost V 0 bases and J 3 bases; bases outside gene matches: 2. CDR3 loop: CAISESDRDYEQYF. The CDR3 DNA follows: TGTGCCATCAGTGAGTCAGACAGGGACTACGAGCAGTACTTC.

In DNA form, the CDR3 reads TGTGCCAGCGCTACGGGAGCGAACACTGAAGCTTTCTTT. Residues: CASATGANTEAFF. This chain joins TRBV6-1 and TRBJ1-1, with D uncertain. This CDR3 contains 13 residues. Germline lookup yields CDR1 MNHNS and CDR2 SASEGT. Trimming cost V 8 bases and J 1 base, with 11 bases left between them.

This clonotype was counted at least ten times. The V and J genes are TRBV6-5 and TRBJ2-3; D is ambiguous. Germline assignment: CDR1 MNHEY and CDR2 SVGAGI. V was pared by 2 bases and J by 0 bases, with 12 bases between. The CDR3 is 16 amino acids. This CDR3 reads CASSYQAGSSTDTQYF. CDR3 DNA sequence: TGTGCCAGCAGTTACCAAGCCGGGTCTAGCACAGATACGCAGTATTTT.

This clonotype came up many times. The chain recombines TRBV7-2 with TRBJ2-5, with D unclear. The CDR3 is 15 residues long. Between the trimmed V and J ends, which lost 5 bases and 3 bases, there was a span of 16 bases. The germline gives CDR1 SGHTA, CDR2 FQGNSA. The CDR3 is CASSPDDFIEETQYF. The CDR3 DNA reads as TGTGCCAGCAGCCCTGATGACTTCATAGAAGAGACCCAGTACTTC.